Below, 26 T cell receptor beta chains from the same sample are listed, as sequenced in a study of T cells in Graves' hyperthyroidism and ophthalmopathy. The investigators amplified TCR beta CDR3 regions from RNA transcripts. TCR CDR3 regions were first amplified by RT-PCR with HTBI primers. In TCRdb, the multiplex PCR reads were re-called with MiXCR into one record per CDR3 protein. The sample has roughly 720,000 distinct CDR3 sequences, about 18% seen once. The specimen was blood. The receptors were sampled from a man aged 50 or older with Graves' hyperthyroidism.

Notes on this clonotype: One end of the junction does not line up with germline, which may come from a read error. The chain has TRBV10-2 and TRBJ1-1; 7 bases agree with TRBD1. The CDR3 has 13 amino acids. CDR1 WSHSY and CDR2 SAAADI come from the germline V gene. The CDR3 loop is CASSAQGDTGAFF. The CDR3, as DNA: TGCGCCAGCAGCGCTCAGGGGGACACTGGAGCTTTCTTT.

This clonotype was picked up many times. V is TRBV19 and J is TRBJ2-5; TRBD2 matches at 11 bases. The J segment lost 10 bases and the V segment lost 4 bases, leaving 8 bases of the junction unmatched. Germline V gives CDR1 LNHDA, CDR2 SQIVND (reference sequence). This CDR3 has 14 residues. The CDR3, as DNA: TGTGCCAGTAGTACTCTAACCGGGACTAGCGGCCAGTACTTC. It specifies CASSTLTGTSGQYF.

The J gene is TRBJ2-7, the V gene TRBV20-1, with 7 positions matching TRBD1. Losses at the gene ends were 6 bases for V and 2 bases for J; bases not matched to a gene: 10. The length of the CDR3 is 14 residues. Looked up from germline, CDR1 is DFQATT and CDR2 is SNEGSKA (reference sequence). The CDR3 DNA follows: TGCAGTGCAGACAGGGATAGCGTCGCCTACGAGCAGTACTTC. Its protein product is CSADRDSVAYEQYF.

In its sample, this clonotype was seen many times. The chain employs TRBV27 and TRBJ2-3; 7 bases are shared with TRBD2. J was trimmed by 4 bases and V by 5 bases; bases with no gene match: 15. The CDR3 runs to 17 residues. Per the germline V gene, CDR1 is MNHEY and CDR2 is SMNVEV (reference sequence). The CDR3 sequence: CASSLTSAEREADTQYF. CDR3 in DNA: TGTGCCAGCAGTCTTACTAGCGCCGAAAGGGAGGCAGATACGCAGTATTTT.

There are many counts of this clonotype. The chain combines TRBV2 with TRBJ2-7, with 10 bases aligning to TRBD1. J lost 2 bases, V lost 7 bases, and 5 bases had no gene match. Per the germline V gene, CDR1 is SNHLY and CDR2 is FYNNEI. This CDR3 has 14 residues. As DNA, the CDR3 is TGTGCCAGCACCTTAGGACAGGGGGCCTACGAGCAGTACTTC. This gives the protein CASTLGQGAYEQYF.

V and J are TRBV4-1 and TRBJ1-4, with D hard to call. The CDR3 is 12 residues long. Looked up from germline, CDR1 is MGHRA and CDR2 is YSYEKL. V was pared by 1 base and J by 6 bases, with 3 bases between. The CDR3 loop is CASSQADEKLFF. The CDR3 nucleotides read TGCGCCAGCAGCCAAGCGGATGAAAAACTGTTTTTT.

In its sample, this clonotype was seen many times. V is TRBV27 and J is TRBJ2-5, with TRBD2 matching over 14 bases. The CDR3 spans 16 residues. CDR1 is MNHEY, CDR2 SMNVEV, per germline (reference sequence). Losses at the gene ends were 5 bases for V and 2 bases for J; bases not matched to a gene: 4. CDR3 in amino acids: CASSRTSGRPQETQYF. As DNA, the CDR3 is TGTGCCAGCAGTCGGACTAGCGGGAGGCCACAAGAGACCCAGTACTTC.

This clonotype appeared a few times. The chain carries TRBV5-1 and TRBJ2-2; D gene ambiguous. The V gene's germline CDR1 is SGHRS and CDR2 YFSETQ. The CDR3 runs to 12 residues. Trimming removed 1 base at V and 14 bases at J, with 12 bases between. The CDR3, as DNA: TGCGCCAGCAGCTTGCCCGCACCGTTTCTGTTTTTT. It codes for CASSLPAPFLFF.

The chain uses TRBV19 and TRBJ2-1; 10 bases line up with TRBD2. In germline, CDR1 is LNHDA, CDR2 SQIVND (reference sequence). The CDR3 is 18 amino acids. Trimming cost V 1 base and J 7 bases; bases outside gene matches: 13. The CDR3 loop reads CASSIGPAGGPTGNEQFF. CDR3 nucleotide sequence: TGTGCCAGTAGTATAGGGCCAGCGGGAGGGCCAACGGGGAATGAGCAGTTCTTC.

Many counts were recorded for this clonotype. Here the CDR3 DNA reads TGTGCCAGCAGTTCGTCCGATCAGCCCCAGCATTTT. It codes for CASSSSDQPQHF. The J gene is TRBJ1-5, the V gene TRBV12-3 or TRBV12-4; no definite D call. The CDR3 extends over 12 amino acids. V was shortened by 4 bases and J by 5 bases, with 6 bases between the two germline ends.

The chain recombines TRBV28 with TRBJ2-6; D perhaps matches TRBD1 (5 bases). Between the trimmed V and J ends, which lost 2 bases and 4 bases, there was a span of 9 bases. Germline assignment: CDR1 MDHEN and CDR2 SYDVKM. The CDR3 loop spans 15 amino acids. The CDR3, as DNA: TGTGCCAGCAGTTTAGGGGCTACCGGGGCCAACGTCCTGACTTTC. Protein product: CASSLGATGANVLTF.

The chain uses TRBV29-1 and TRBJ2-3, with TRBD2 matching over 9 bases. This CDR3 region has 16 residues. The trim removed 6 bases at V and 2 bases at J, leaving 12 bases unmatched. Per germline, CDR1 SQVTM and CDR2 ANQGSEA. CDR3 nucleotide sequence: TGCAGCGTACTTACCGGGACTAGCCGGTACACAGATACGCAGTATTTT. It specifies CSVLTGTSRYTDTQYF.

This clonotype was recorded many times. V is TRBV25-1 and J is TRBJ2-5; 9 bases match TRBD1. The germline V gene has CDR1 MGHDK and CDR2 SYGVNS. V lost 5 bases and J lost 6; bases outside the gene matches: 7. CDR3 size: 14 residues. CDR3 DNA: TGTGCCAGCAGTCCTACAGGGGGCTCGAAGACCCAGTACTTC. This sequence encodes CASSPTGGSKTQYF.

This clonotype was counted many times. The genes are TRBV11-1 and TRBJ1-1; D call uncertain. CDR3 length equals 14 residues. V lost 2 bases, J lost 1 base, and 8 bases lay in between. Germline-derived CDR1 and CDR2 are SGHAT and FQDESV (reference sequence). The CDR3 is CASSLTRWNTEAFF. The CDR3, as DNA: TGTGCCAGCAGCTTAACTCGCTGGAACACTGAAGCTTTCTTT.

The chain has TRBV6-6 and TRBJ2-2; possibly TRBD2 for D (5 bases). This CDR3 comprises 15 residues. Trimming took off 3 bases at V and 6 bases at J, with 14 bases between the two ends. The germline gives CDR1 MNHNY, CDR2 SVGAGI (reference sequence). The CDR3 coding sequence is TGTGCCAGCAGTTATTTATCGGGGATGGCCGGGGAGCTGTTTTTT. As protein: CASSYLSGMAGELFF.

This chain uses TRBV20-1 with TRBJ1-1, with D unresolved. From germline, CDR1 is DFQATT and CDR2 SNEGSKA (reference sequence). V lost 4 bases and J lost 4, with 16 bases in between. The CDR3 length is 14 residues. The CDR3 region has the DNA TGCAGTGCTACCACTGGGAGCACGGCCACTGAAGCTTTCTTT. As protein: CSATTGSTATEAFF.

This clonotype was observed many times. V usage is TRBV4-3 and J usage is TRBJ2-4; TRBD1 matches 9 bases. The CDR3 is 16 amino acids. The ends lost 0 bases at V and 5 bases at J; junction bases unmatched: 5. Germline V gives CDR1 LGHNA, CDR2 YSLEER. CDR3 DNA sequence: TGCGCCAGCAGCCAAGAGGTACAGGGGGCCCAAAACATTCAGTACTTC. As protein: CASSQEVQGAQNIQYF.

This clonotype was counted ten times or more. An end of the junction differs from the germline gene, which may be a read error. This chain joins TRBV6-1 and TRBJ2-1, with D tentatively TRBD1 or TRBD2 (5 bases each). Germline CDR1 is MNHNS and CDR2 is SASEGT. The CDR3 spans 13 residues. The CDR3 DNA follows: TGTGCCAGCAACGGGGACCGCTACTATGAGCAGTTCTTC. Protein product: CASNGDRYYEQFF.

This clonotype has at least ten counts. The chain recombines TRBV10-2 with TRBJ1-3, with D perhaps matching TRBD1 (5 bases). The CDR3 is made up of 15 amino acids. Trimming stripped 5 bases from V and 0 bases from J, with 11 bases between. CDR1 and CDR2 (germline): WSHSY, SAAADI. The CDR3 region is CASSPGGHSGNTIYF. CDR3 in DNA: TGCGCCAGCAGTCCCGGGGGTCACTCTGGAAACACCATATATTTT.

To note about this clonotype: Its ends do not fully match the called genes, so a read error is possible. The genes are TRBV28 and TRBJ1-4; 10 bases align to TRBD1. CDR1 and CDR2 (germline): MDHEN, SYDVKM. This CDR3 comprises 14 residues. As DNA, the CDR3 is TGTGCCAGCAGTTGGGACAGGGGTAATGAAATACTGTTTTTT. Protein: CASSWDRGNEILFF.

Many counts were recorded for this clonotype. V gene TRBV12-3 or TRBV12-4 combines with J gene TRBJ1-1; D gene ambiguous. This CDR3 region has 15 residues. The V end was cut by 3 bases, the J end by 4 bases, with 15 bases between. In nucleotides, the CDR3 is TGTGCCAGCAGTTTCCCTAGTCAGGTGGGCACTGAAGCTTTCTTT. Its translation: CASSFPSQVGTEAFF.

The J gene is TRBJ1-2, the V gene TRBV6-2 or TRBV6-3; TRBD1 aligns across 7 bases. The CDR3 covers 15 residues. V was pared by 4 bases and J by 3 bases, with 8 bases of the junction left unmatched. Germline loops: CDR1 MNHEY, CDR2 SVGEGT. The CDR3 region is CASSWEQGIDYGYTF. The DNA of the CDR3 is TGTGCCAGCAGTTGGGAACAGGGGATCGACTATGGCTACACCTTC.

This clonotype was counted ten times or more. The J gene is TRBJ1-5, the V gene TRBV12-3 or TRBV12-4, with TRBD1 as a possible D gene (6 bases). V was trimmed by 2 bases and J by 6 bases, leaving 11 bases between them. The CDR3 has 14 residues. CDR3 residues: CASSLTEGGQPQHF. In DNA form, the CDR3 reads TGTGCCAGCAGTTTAACCGAGGGGGGTCAGCCCCAGCATTTT.

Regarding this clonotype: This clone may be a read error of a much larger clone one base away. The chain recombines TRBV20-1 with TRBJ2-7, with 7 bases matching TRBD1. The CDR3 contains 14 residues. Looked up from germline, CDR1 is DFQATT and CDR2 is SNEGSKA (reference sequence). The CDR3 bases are TGCGGTGCGAGGGGTTTAGGACAGGATCACGAGCAGTACTTC. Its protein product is CGARGLGQDHEQYF.

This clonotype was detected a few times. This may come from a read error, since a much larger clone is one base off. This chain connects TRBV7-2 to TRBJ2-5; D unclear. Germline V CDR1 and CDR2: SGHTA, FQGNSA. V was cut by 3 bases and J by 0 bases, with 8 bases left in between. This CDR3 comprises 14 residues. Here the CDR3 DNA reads TGTGCCAGCAGCTTTTCACCGAACCAAGAGACCCAGTACTTC. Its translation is CASSFSPNQETQYF.

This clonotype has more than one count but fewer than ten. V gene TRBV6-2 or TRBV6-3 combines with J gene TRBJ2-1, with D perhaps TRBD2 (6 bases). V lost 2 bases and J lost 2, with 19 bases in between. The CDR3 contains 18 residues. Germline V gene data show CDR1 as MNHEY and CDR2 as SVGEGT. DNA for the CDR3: TGTGCCAGCAGTTACGTACATTCTCCCCGACTAGCCTACAATGAGCAGTTCTTC. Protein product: CASSYVHSPRLAYNEQFF.